The sequence of this TCR beta chain was determined in a study of blood T cell repertoires in COVID-19. Clones were sequenced by immunoSEQ multiplex PCR, and TCRdb holds only the in-frame ones, with some missing. The sample lists approximately 360,000 clones, around 86% occurring once. The source material was PBMCs or T cells enriched from blood (not recorded which). The receptor's source is a woman between 45 and 60 years old who had recovered from COVID-19.

CDR3 bases: TGTGCCAGCAGCGCCCGGGACAGATCACCCTACGAGCAGTACTTC. It yields the protein CASSARDRSPYEQYF. This chain links TRBV11-3 with TRBJ2-7, with TRBD1 identical over 7 bases. V was pared by 5 bases and J by 2 bases, with 9 bases of the junction left unmatched. Per germline, CDR1 SGHNT and CDR2 YENEEA. This CDR3 is 15 amino acids long.